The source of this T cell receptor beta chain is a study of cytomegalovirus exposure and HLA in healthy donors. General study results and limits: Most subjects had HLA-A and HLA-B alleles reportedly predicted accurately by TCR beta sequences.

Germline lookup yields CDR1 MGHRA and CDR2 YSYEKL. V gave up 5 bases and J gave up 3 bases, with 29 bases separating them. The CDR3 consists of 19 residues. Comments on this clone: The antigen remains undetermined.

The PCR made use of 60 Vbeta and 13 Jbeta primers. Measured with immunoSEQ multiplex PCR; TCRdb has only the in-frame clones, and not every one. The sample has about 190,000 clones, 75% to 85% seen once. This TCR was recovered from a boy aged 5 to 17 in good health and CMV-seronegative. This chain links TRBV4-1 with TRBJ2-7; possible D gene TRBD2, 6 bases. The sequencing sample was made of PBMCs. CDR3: CASSSEEWDGRQLVYEQYF. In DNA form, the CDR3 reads TGCGCCAGCAGCTCTGAGGAGTGGGACGGGAGACAGCTGGTCTACGAGCAGTACTTC.